This TCR beta chain was profiled in a study of T-cell memory formation after mild COVID-19. The study, taken as a whole, reports: Clones contracting across day 15 to 85 had a balanced CD4/CD8 profile; later expanding clones leaned CD4+. The SARS-CoV-2 specificity of second-wave clones reaching peak at day 37 remained unverified. For contracting clones, CD4+ ones sat mainly in CM and EM, CD8+ in EMRA. Cross-reactive memory seemingly joined, as some responding clones were found in pre-infection memory.

TCRdb re-derived calls from the 5' RACE reads in MiXCR, one entry per CDR3 protein. Among 530,000 or so distinct CDR3 sequences listed, roughly 17% were seen once. With respect to this clonotype: Antigen specificity is unknown.

The V gene lost 5 bases and the J gene lost 4 bases, with 8 bases spanning the gap. CDR1 is SEHNR, CDR2 FQNEAQ, per germline (reference sequence). The CDR3 is 12 residues long. This clonotype was sampled from an adult woman who had mild COVID-19 (a few samples of this study predate the infection). Cell type and time point are not known. This chain joins TRBV7-9 and TRBJ1-1; D uncertain. The sample consisted of PBMCs or a T cell subset sorted from them (not recorded which). The DNA for the CDR3 is TGTGCCAGCAGCCCTTTACCCACTGAAGCTTTCTTT. As protein: CASSPLPTEAFF. Complete variable domain (other parts from reference TRBV7-9 and TRBJ1-1): DTGVSQNPRHKITKRGQNVTFRCDPISEHNRLYWYRQTLGQGPEFLTYFQNEAQLEKSRLLSDRFSAERPKGSFSTLEIQRTEQGDSAMYLCASSPLPTEAFFGQGTRLTVV.